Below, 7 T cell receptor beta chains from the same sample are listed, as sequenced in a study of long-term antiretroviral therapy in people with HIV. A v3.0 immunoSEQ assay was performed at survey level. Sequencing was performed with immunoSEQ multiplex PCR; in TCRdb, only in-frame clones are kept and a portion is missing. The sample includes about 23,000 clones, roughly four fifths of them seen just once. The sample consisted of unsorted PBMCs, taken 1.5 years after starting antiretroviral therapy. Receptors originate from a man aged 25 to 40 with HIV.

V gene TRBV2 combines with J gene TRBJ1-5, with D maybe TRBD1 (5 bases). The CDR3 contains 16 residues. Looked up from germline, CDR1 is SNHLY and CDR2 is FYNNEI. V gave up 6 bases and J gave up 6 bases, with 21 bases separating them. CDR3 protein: CASRGGESALGQPQHF. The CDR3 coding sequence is TGTGCCAGCAGGGGGGGGGAGTCCGCCCTGGGTCAGCCCCAGCATTTT.

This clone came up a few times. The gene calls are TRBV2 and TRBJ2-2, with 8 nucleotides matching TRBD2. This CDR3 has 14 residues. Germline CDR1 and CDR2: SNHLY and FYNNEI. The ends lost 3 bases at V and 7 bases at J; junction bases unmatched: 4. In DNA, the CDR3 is TGTGCCAGCAGTGAGTGGAGCGGGGGCGGGGAGCTGTTTTTT. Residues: CASSEWSGGGELFF.

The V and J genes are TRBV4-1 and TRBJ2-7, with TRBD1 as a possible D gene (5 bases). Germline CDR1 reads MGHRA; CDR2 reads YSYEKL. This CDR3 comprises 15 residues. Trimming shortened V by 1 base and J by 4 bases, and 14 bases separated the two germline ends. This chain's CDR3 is CASSQVNTGLYEQYF. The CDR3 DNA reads TGCGCCAGCAGCCAAGTTAACACAGGTTTGTACGAGCAGTACTTC.

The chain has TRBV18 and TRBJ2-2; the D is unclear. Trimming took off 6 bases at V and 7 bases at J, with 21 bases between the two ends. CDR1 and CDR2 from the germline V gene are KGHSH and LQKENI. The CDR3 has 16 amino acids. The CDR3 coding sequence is TGTGCCAGCTCCCCTTACGGGCTGGGTTCGAGCGGGGAGCTGTTTTTT. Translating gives CASSPYGLGSSGELFF.

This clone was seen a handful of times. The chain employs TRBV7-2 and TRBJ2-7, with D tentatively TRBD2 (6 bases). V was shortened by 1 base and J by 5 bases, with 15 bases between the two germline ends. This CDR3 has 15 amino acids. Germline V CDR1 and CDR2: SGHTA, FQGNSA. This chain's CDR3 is CASSLERREHDEQYF. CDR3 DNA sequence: TGTGCCAGCAGCTTAGAACGGCGGGAACATGACGAGCAGTACTTC.

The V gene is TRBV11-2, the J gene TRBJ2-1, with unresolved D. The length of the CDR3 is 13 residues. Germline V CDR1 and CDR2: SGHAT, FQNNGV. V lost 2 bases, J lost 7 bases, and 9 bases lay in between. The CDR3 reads CASSLPPWNEQFF. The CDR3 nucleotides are TGTGCCAGCAGCTTACCTCCTTGGAATGAGCAGTTCTTC.

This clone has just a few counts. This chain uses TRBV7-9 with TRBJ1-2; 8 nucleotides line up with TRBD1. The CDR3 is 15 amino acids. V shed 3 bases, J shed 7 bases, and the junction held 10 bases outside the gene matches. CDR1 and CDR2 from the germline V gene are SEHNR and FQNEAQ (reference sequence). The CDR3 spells CASSLALDRDAGYTF. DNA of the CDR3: TGTGCCAGCAGCTTGGCCTTGGACAGGGACGCTGGCTACACCTTC. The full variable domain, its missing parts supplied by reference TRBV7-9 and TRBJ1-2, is DTGVSQNPRHKITKRGQNVTFRCDPISEHNRLYWYRQTLGQGPEFLTYFQNEAQLEKSRLLSDRFSAERPKGSFSTLEIQRTEQGDSAMYLCASSLALDRDAGYTFGSGTRLTVV.